These 11 T cell receptor beta chains were all obtained from the same sample, sequenced in a study of blood T cell repertoires in COVID-19. The table came from immunoSEQ multiplex PCR; TCRdb's copy has only in-frame clones and leaves some out. Of about 260,000 clones listed, approximately 83% are singletons. Sequencing was carried out using peripheral blood. All receptors come from a woman aged 50 to 65 who had recovered from COVID-19.

The V call is TRBV18, the J call TRBJ2-1, with 8 bases matching TRBD2. CDR1 and CDR2 from the germline V gene are KGHSH and LQKENI. The CDR3 has 15 amino acids. Trimming removed 3 bases from V and 0 bases from J; junction bases left unmatched: 1. CDR3 nucleotide sequence: TGTGCCAGCTCACCGGGGACTAGCTCCTACAATGAGCAGTTCTTC. It codes for CASSPGTSSYNEQFF.

The chain links TRBV6-5 to TRBJ1-4, with TRBD1 identical over 10 bases. V trimming: 5 bases; J trimming: 8 bases; junction bases outside the gene matches: 8. The CDR3 is 15 residues long. The V gene's germline CDR1 is MNHEY and CDR2 SVGAGI. The CDR3 sequence is CASSQTGGGGEKLFF. In DNA, the CDR3 is TGTGCCAGCAGTCAGACAGGGGGCGGTGGAGAAAAACTGTTTTTT.

This chain connects TRBV28 to TRBJ2-7; possible D gene TRBD1, 5 bases. V was pared by 4 bases and J by 0 bases, with 13 bases between. The V gene's germline CDR1 is MDHEN and CDR2 SYDVKM. The CDR3 spans 15 residues. CDR3 amino acids: CASSSIQAVSYEQYF. Here the CDR3 DNA reads TGTGCCAGCAGTTCCATACAGGCCGTCTCCTACGAGCAGTACTTC.

This clone was seen just once. V usage is TRBV3-1 (or the pseudogene TRBV3-2) and J usage is TRBJ2-7; D unresolved. V was shortened by 3 bases and J by 7 bases, with 16 bases between the two germline ends. CDR3 length: 14 residues. Per germline, CDR1 LGHDT and CDR2 YNNKEL (reference sequence). Here the CDR3 DNA reads TGTGCCAGCAGCCAGATCTACGCGGCGGCAGAGCAGTACTTC. It yields the protein CASSQIYAAAEQYF.

This clone showed up just a few times. V gene TRBV28 combines with J gene TRBJ2-7; perhaps TRBD1 as D (6 bases). The CDR3 has 14 residues. CDR1 is MDHEN and CDR2 is SYDVKM in the germline V gene. The ends were cut back, 6 bases at V and 3 bases at J, with 15 bases in the middle. CDR3 protein: CASRSRGQSYEQYF. CDR3 nucleotides: TGTGCCAGCAGATCTCGCGGACAGAGCTACGAGCAGTACTTC.

This clone came up a few times. V usage is TRBV18 and J usage is TRBJ1-5; D not certain. Trimming stripped 2 bases from V and 5 bases from J, with 7 bases between. CDR1 and CDR2 from the germline V gene are KGHSH and LQKENI. The CDR3 has 13 amino acids. The CDR3, as DNA: TGTGCCAGCTCACCAGCGAGGGATCAGCCCCAGCATTTT. This gives the protein CASSPARDQPQHF.

The chain has TRBV24-1 and TRBJ2-1; 8 bases line up with TRBD1. CDR3 length: 16 amino acids. V trimming: 3 bases; J trimming: 8 bases; junction bases outside the gene matches: 11. Germline loops: CDR1 KGHDR, CDR2 SFDVKD. DNA of the CDR3: TGTGCCACCAGTGATCCCGGGACAGGCTCCCAGGATGAGCAGTTCTTC. It encodes CATSDPGTGSQDEQFF.

The V and J genes are TRBV16 and TRBJ2-7, with 8 bases aligning to TRBD1. The germline gives CDR1 KGHSY, CDR2 FQNENV. The junction had 10 bases not matched to a gene; V was cut back by 0 bases and J by 6 bases. The CDR3 is 16 amino acids. CDR3 sequence reads: CASSQSRRTGQGEQYF. The CDR3 bases are TGTGCCAGCAGCCAATCAAGACGGACAGGGCAAGGCGAGCAGTACTTC. The full variable domain, in which reference TRBV16 and TRBJ2-7 provide the parts outside the CDR3, is GEEVAQTPKHLVRGEGQKAKLYCAPIKGHSYVFWYQQVLKNEFKFLISFQNENVFDETGMPKERFSAKCLPNSPCSLEIQATKLEDSAVYFCASSQSRRTGQGEQYFGPGTRLTVT.

As to this clone: The identical CDR3 is also encoded by other nucleotide sequences in the sample. The J gene is TRBJ1-1, the V gene TRBV5-1; D unclear. Germline lookup yields CDR1 SGHRS and CDR2 YFSETQ. The V gene lost 0 bases and the J gene lost 1 base, with 7 bases spanning the gap. This CDR3 has 14 amino acids. CDR3 region: CASSLGAANTEAFF. The CDR3 DNA reads as TGCGCCAGCAGCTTGGGAGCGGCGAACACTGAAGCTTTCTTT.

The chain joins TRBV6-2 or TRBV6-3 to TRBJ1-3; D not resolved. Germline V gene lookup returns CDR1 MNHEY and CDR2 SVGEGT. CDR3 length equals 15 residues. V was trimmed by 5 bases and J by 0 bases, leaving 11 bases between them. This chain's CDR3 is CASSSRQSSGNTIYF. The CDR3 coding sequence is TGTGCCAGCAGTAGCCGACAAAGCTCTGGAAACACCATATATTTT.

The rearrangement links TRBV12-5 to TRBJ1-2; 7 nucleotides agree with TRBD1. The CDR3 sequence is 14 residues long. Germline V lookup: CDR1 LGHNT, CDR2 FRNRAP. Trimming took 1 base from V and 8 from J; bases not matched to a gene: 7. CDR3 region: CASGLDGTVGGYTF. In nucleotides, the CDR3 is TGTGCTAGTGGTTTGGACGGGACAGTTGGCGGCTACACCTTC.